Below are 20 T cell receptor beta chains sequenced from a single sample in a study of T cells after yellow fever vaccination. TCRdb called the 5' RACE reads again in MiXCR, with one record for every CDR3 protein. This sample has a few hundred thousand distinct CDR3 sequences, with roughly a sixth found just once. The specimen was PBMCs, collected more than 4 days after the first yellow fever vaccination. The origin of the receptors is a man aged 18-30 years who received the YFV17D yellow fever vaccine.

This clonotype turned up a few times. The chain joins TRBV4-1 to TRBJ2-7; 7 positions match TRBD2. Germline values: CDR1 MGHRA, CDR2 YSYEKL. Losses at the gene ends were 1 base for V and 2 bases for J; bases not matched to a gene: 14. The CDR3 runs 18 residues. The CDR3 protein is CASSQVVLGGGSPYEQYV. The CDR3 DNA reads TGCGCCAGCAGCCAAGTGGTCTTGGGCGGGGGAAGCCCCTACGAGCAGTACGTC.

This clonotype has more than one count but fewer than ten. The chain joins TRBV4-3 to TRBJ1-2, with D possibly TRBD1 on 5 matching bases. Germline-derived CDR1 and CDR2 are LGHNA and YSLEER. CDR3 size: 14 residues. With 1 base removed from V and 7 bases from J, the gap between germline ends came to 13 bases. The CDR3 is CASSQGTGPGGYTF. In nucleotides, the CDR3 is TGCGCCAGCAGCCAAGGAACAGGTCCGGGTGGCTACACCTTC.

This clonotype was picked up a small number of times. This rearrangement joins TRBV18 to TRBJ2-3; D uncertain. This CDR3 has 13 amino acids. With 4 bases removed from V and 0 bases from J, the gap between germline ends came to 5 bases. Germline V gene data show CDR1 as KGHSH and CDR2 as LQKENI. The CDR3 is CASSHSSTDTQYF. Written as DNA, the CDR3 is TGTGCCAGCTCACACTCTAGCACAGATACGCAGTATTTT.

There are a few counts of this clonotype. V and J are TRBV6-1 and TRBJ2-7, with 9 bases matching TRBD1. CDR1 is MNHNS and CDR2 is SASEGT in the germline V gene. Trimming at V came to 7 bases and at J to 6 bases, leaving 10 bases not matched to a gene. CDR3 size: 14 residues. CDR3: CASTDRGKLGEQYV. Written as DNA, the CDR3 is TGTGCCAGCACCGACAGGGGGAAGTTGGGCGAGCAGTACGTC.

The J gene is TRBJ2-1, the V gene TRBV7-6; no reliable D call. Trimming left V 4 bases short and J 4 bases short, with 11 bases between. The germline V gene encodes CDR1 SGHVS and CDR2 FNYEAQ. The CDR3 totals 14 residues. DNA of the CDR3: TGTGCCAGCAGCTCACTCGGTCCTTACAATGAGCAGTTCTTC. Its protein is CASSSLGPYNEQFF.

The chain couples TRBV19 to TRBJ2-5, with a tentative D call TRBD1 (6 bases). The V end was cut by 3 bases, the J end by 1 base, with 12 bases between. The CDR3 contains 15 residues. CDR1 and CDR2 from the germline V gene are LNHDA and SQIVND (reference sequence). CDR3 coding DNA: TGTGCCAGTAGTATGTTTACAGGGATCCAAGAGACCCAGTACTTC. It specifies CASSMFTGIQETQYF.

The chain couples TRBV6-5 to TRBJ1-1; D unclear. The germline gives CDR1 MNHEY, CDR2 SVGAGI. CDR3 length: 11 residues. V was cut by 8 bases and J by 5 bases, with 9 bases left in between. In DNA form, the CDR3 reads TGTGCCAGCGGTCCCGGTACTGAAGCTTTCTTT. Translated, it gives CASGPGTEAFF.

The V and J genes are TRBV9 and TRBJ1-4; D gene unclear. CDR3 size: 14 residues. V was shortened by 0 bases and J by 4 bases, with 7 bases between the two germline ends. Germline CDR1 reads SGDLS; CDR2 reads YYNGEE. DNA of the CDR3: TGTGCCAGCAGCGTAGGTCAGAGTAATGAAAAACTGTTTTTT. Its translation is CASSVGQSNEKLFF.

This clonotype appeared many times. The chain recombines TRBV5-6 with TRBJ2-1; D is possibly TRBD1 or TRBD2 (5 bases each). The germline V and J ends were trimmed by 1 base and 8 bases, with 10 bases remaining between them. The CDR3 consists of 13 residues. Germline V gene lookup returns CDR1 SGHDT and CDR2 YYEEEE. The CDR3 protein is CASSLLRGDEQFF. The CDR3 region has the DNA TGTGCCAGCAGCTTGTTAAGGGGAGATGAGCAGTTCTTC.

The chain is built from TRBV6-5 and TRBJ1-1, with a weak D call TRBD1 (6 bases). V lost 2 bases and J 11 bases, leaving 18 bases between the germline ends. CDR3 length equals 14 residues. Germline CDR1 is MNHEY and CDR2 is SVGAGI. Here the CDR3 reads CASSYPSGGQGAFF. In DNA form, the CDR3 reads TGTGCCAGCAGTTACCCCTCCGGGGGCCAAGGGGCTTTCTTT.

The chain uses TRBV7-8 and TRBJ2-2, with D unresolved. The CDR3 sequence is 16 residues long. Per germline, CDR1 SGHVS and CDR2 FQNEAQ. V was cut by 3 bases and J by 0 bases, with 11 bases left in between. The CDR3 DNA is TGTGCCAGCAGCTTCTACGCCCTGGCGAACACCGGGGAGCTGTTTTTT. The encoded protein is CASSFYALANTGELFF.

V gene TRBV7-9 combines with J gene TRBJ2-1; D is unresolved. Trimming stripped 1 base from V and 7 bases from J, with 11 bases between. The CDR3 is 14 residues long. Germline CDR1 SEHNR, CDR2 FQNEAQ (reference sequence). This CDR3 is CASSLGGFMNEQFF. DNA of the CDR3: TGTGCCAGCAGCTTAGGCGGATTCATGAATGAGCAGTTCTTC.

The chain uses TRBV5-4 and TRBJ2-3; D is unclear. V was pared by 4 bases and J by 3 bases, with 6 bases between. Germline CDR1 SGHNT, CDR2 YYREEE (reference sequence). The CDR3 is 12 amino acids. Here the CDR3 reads CASSMVTDTQYF. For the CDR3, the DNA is TGTGCCAGCAGCATGGTTACAGATACGCAGTATTTT.

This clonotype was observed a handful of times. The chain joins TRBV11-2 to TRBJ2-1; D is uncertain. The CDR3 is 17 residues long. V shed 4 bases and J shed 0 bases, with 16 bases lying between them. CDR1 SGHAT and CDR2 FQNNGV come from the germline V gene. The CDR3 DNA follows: TGTGCCAGCAGCTGGACCGGTTTGGCAGGCTCCTACAATGAGCAGTTCTTC. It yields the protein CASSWTGLAGSYNEQFF.

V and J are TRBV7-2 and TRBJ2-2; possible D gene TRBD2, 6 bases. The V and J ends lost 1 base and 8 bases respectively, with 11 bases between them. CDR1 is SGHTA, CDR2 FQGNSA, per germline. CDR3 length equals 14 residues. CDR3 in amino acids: CASSLVESGGELFF. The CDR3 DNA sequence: TGTGCCAGCAGCTTAGTTGAGAGCGGGGGGGAGCTGTTTTTT.

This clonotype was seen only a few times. This CDR3 is CASSPGTNSYEQYV. The CDR3 DNA follows: TGTGCCAGCAGCCCCGGGACAAACTCCTACGAGCAGTACGTC. The J gene is TRBJ2-7, the V gene TRBV9; D possibly corresponds to TRBD1 (6 bases). CDR3 length: 14 amino acids. Looked up from germline, CDR1 is SGDLS and CDR2 is YYNGEE. V was cut by 4 bases and J by 0 bases, with 11 bases left in between.

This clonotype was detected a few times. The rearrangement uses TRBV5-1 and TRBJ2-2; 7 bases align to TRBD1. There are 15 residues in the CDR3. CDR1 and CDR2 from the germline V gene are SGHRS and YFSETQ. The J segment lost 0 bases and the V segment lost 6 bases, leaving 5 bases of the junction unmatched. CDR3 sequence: CASTGQAANTGELFF. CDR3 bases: TGCGCCAGCACCGGACAGGCAGCGAACACCGGGGAGCTGTTTTTT.

The CDR3 DNA sequence: TGTGCCAGCAGCTTAGATCCGTTCCGGGAGGCAGATACGCAGTATTTT. Its protein product is CASSLDPFREADTQYF. V is TRBV7-9 and J is TRBJ2-3; TRBD2 agrees at 7 bases. This CDR3 has 16 residues. The J segment lost 4 bases and the V segment lost 1 base, leaving 8 bases of the junction unmatched. Germline assignment: CDR1 SEHNR and CDR2 FQNEAQ (reference sequence). The variable domain in full, with the rest retrieved from reference TRBV7-9 and TRBJ2-3, is DTGVSQNPRHKITKRGQNVTFRCDPISEHNRLYWYRQTLGQGPEFLTYFQNEAQLEKSRLLSDRFSAERPKGSFSTLEIQRTEQGDSAMYLCASSLDPFREADTQYFGPGTRLTVL.

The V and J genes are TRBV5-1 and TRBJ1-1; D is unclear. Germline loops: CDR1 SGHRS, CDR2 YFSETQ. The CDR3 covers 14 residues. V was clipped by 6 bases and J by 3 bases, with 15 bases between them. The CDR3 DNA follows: TGCGCCAGCACTCTAGCGGGTAGGGACACTGAAGCTTTCTTT. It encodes CASTLAGRDTEAFF.

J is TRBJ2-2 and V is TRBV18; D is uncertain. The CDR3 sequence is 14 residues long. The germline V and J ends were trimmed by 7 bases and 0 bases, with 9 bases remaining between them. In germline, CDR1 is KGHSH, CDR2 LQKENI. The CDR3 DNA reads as TGTGCCAGCTGTGAGAATACGAACACCGGGGAGCTGTTTTTT. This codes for CASCENTNTGELFF.